A selection of T cell receptor beta chains follows, all from one sample in a study of vaccination effects on CD4 cells after COVID-19. The assay was immunoSEQ multiplex PCR, and TCRdb's table has in-frame clones only and misses some. Of about 71,000 clones in the sample, 75% to 85% were seen once. Their target antigens are unknown. Material: CD4+ T cells from PBMCs cultured with SARS-CoV-2 spike peptides, obtained before COVID-19 vaccination. The receptors stem from a human donor who received a COVID-19 vaccine. Both conserved end residues are part of each CDR3. The D gene is left open where the match is weak. Clone size is not always given. Where it is, it says once, few, many or a class for expanded clones.

TRBJ2-3,14,few,TRBV6-2/TRBV6-3,.,TGTGCCAGCAGTTACTCGTCGCGCACAGATACGCAGTATTTT,CASSYSSRTDTQYF
TRBJ2-5,15,.,TRBV5-6,TRBD1,TGTGCCAGCAGCTTGGGGGCAGGGGGCTTGGGGACCCAGTACTTC,CASSLGAGGLGTQYF
TRBJ2-1,13,.,TRBV6-4,TRBD1,TGTGCCAGCAGTGCTACAGGGGACAATGAGCAGTTCTTC,CASSATGDNEQFF
TRBJ1-4,16,.,TRBV3-1/TRBV3-2,.,TGTGCCAGCAGCCAAACAGGGAGGAGGACTAATGAAAAACTGTTTTTT,CASSQTGRRTNEKLFF
TRBJ1-3,15,.,TRBV5-6,.,TGTGCCAGCAGCTACACCCCAGGGGCGGGAAACACCATATATTTT,CASSYTPGAGNTIYF
TRBJ2-5,16,.,TRBV18,TRBD2,TGTGCCAGCTCACCACCGACTAGCGGGGCCAAAGAGACCCAGTACTTC,CASSPPTSGAKETQYF
TRBJ1-6,16,.,TRBV6-5,.,TGTGCCAGCAGTTACTCGGCTCGGACAGTACGTCCACCCCTCCACTTT,CASSYSARTVRPPLHF
TRBJ1-2,12,.,TRBV28,.,TGTGCCAGCAGTTTATTGACCTATGGCTACACCTTC,CASSLLTYGYTF
TRBJ2-2,13,few,TRBV29-1,.,TGCAGCGTTGGGACAATGAACACCGGGGAGCTGTTTTTT,CSVGTMNTGELFF
TRBJ2-6,19,.,TRBV9,.,TGTGCCAGCAGCGTAGTTGCCGCGGGTAGGGTCTCTGGGGCCAACGTCCTGACTTTC,CASSVVAAGRVSGANVLTF
TRBJ2-2,15,.,TRBV6-5,TRBD1,TGTGCCAGCAGTAATTCACAGGGGGCGGCCGGGGAGCTGTTTTTT,CASSNSQGAAGELFF
TRBJ1-5,13,.,TRBV14,.,TGTGCCAGCAGCCAGGACAGCAATCAGCCCCAGCATTTT,CASSQDSNQPQHF
TRBJ2-3,15,.,TRBV6-4,.,TGTGCCAGCAGTGATAAACCGGGGCGCACAGATACGCAGTATTTT,CASSDKPGRTDTQYF
TRBJ2-5,14,.,TRBV28,.,TGTGCCAGCAGTTTCCGGGGGCCCCCAGAGACCCAGTACTTC,CASSFRGPPETQYF
TRBJ2-5,15,.,TRBV6-1,.,TGTGCCAGCAGTGAAGCTTTGGGCCTCCAAGAGACCCAGTACTTC,CASSEALGLQETQYF
TRBJ1-1,15,.,TRBV28,.,TGTGCCAGCAGACCAACAGGACCGGTGAACACTGAAGCTTTCTTT,CASRPTGPVNTEAFF
TRBJ2-2,13,.,TRBV27,TRBD2,TGTGTAAGCGGGGAACGGAACACCGGGGAGCTGTTTTTT,CVSGERNTGELFF
TRBJ2-1,11,.,TRBV20-1,.,TGCAGTGCCTTGACCCACAATGAGCAGTTCTTC,CSALTHNEQFF
TRBJ2-5,14,.,TRBV5-6,TRBD1,TGTGCCAGCAGCCGGAGGGACAGGTTGGAGACCCAGTACTTC,CASSRRDRLETQYF
TRBJ1-6,14,few,TRBV5-1,.,TGCGCCAGCGGTCTAGGAGAGGCCCATTCACCCCTCCACTTT,CASGLGEAHSPLHF
TRBJ2-5,16,.,TRBV5-4,TRBD1,TGTGCCAGCAGCTTGGCGTCCAGGGGGCGAGTGGAGACCCAGTACTTC,CASSLASRGRVETQYF
TRBJ1-2,14,.,TRBV5-6,TRBD1,TGTGCCAGCAGCTCGACAGGGGTAATGTGGGGCTACACCTTC,CASSSTGVMWGYTF
TRBJ1-6,14,few,TRBV2,TRBD1,TGTGCCAGCAGACGACAGGGGGCTAATTCACCCCTCCACTTT,CASRRQGANSPLHF
TRBJ2-2,15,.,TRBV18,.,TGTGCCAGCTCACCGACAGGTGCGAACACCGGGGAGCTGTTTTTT,CASSPTGANTGELFF
TRBJ2-5,16,.,TRBV5-1,.,TGCGCCAGCAGCTTGCCAAGAACTGGGTACCAAGAGACCCAGTACTTC,CASSLPRTGYQETQYF
TRBJ2-5,13,.,TRBV9,.,TGTGCCAGCAGCGCGGGGGACCAAGAGACCCAGTACTTC,CASSAGDQETQYF
TRBJ2-5,14,.,TRBV5-1,.,TGCGCCAGCAGCGCCATTATACTCCAAGAGACCCAGTACTTC,CASSAIILQETQYF